The rows below give T cell receptor beta chains drawn from one sample of a study of Ad26.COV2.S vaccination and SARS-CoV-2 variants. This table comes from immunoSEQ multiplex PCR, and its TCRdb copy is limited to in-frame clones, with some not included. The sample holds 410,000 or so clones, 80% to 95% seen once. The sequenced sample was peripheral blood, obtained in a trial of Ad26.COV2.S vaccine versus placebo. These receptors came from a person aged 18 to 59 who received the Ad26.COV2.S COVID-19 vaccine or a placebo. The CDR3 runs from the conserved cysteine through the conserved F or W.

J gene,V gene,CDR3 protein
TRBJ1-5,TRBV10-1,CASSAGQGNSNQPQHF
TRBJ2-7,TRBV4-1,CASSGREGLYEQYF
TRBJ1-1,TRBV30,CAGKPRGDTEAFF
TRBJ1-1,TRBV5-1,CASSLRGQNTEAFF
TRBJ1-1,TRBV29-1,CSVESYTEAFF
TRBJ2-1,TRBV30,CAWSVTSGLNEQFF
TRBJ2-7,TRBV6-5,CASSYSGSRREQYF
TRBJ2-5,TRBV5-4,CASSSQLAGEETQYF
TRBJ1-5,TRBV6-2/TRBV6-3,CASSFGDQPQHF
TRBJ2-1,TRBV6-5,CASSYGATRPFNEQFF
TRBJ1-4,TRBV9,CASSPGLANEKLFF
TRBJ1-6,TRBV7-2,CASSLGDRVNSPLHF